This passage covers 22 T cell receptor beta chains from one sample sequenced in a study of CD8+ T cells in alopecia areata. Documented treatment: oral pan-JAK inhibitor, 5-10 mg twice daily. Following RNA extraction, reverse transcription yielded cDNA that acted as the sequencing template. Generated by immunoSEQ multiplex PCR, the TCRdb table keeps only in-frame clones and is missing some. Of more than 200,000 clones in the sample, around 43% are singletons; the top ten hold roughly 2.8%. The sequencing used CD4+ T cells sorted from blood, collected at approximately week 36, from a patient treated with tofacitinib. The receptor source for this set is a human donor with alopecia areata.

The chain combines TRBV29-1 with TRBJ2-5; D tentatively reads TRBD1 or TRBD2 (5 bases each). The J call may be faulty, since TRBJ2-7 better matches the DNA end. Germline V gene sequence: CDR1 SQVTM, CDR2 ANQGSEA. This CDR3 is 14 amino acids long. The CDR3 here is CSVDGGKDTYEQYF. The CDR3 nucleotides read TGCAGCGTTGATGGGGGAAAGGACACCTACGAGCAGTACTTC.

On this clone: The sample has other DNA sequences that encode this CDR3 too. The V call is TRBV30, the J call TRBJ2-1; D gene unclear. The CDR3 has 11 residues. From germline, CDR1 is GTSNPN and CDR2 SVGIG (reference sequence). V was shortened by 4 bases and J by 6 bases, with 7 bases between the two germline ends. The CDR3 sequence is CAWTLRNEQFF. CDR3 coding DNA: TGTGCCTGGACCCTCCGCAATGAGCAGTTCTTC.

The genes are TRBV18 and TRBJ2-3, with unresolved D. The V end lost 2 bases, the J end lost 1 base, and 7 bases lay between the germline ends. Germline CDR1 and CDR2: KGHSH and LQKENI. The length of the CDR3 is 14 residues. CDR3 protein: CASSPGWGTDTQYF. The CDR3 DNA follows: TGTGCCAGCTCACCAGGCTGGGGCACAGATACGCAGTATTTT.

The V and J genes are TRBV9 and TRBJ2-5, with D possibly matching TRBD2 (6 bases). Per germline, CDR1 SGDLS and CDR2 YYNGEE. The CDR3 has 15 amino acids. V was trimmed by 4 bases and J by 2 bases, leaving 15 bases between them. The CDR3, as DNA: TGTGCCAGCAGCACTCGAGGGACTTCGCAAGAGACCCAGTACTTC. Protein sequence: CASSTRGTSQETQYF. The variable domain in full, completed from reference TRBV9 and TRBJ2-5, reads DSGVTQTPKHLITATGQRVTLRCSPRSGDLSVYWYQQSLDQGLQFLIQYYNGEERAKGNILERFSAQQFPDLHSELNLSSLELGDSALYFCASSTRGTSQETQYFGPGTRLLVL.

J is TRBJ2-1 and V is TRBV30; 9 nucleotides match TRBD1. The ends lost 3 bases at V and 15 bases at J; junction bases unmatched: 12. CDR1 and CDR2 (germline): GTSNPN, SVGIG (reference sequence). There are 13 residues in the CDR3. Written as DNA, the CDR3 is TGTGCCTGGAGCGCCTCTGGGACAGGGTACCGGTTCTTC. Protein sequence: CAWSASGTGYRFF.

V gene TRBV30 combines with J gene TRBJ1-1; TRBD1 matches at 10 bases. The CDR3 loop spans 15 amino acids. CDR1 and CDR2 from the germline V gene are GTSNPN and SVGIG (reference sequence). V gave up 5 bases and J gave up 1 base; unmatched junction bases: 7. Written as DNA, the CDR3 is TGTGCCTGGCGACCTGACAGGGGGCGGAACACTGAAGCTTTCTTT. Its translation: CAWRPDRGRNTEAFF.

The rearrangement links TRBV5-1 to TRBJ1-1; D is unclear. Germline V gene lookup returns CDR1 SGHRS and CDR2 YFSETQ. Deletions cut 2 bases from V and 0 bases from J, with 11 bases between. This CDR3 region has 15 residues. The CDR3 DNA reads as TGCGCCAGCAGCTTAAGCGGCACGGTGAACACTGAAGCTTTCTTT. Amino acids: CASSLSGTVNTEAFF.

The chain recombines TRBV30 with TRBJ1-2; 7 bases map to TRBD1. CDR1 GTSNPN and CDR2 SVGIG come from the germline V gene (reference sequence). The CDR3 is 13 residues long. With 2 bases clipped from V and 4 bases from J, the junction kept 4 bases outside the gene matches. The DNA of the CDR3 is TGTGCCTGGAGTCACGACAGGGCCTATGGCTACACCTTC. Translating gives CAWSHDRAYGYTF.

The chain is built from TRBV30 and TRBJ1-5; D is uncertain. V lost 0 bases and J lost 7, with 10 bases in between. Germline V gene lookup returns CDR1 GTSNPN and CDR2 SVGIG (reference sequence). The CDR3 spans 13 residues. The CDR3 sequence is CAWSVGGPQPQHF. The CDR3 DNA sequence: TGTGCCTGGAGTGTAGGAGGTCCCCAGCCCCAGCATTTT.

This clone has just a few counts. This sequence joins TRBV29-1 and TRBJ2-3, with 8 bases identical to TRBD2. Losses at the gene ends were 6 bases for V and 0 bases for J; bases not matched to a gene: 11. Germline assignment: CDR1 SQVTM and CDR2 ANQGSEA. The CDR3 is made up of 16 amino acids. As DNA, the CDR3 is TGCAGCGTGGACAGCGCGGGGGGACCTAGCACAGATACGCAGTATTTT. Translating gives CSVDSAGGPSTDTQYF.

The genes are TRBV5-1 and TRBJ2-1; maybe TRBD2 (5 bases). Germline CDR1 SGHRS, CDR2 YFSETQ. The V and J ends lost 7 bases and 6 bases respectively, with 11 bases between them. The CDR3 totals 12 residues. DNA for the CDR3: TGCGCCAGCGGAAGGACTCGCAATGAGCAGTTCTTC. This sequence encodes CASGRTRNEQFF.

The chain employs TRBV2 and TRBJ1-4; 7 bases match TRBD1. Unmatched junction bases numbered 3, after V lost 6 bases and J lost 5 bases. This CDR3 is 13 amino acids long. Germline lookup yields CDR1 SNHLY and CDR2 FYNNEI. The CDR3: CASRGTENEKLFF. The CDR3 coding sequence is TGTGCCAGCAGGGGGACAGAGAATGAAAAACTGTTTTTT.

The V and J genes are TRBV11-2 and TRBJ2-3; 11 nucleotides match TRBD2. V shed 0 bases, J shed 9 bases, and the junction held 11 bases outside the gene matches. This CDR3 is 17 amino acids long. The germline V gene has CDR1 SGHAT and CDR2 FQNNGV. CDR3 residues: CASSLDLLAGVKGTQYF. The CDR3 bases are TGTGCCAGCAGCTTAGATCTACTAGCGGGAGTGAAGGGCACGCAGTATTTT. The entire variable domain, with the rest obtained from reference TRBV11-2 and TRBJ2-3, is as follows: EAGVAQSPRYKIIEKRQSVAFWCNPISGHATLYWYQQILGQGPKLLIQFQNNGVVDDSQLPKDRFSAERLKGVDSTLKIQPAKLEDSAVYLCASSLDLLAGVKGTQYFGPGTRLTVL.

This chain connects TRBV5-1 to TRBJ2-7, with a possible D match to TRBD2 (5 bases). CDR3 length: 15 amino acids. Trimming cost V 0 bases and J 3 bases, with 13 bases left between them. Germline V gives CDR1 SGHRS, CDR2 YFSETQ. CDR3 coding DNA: TGCGCCAGCAGCTTGGGAGGGATTCGGAGCTACGAGCAGTACTTC. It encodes CASSLGGIRSYEQYF.

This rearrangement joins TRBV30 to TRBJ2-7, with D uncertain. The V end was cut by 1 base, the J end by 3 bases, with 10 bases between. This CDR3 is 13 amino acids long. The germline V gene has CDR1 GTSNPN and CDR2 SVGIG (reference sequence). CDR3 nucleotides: TGTGCCTGGAGTGGCGGCACACTCTACGAGCAGTACTTC. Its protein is CAWSGGTLYEQYF. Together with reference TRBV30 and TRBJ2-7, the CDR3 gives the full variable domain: SQTIHQWPATLVQPVGSPLSLECTVEGTSNPNLYWYRQAAGRGLQLLFYSVGIGQISSEVPQNLSASRPQDRQFILSSKKLLLSDSGFYLCAWSGGTLYEQYFGPGTRLTVT.

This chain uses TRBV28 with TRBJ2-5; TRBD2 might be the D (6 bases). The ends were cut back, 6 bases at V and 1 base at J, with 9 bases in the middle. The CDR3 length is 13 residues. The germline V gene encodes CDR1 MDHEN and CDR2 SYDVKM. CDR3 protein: CASSPGSQETQYF. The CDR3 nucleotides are TGTGCCAGCAGCCCCGGGAGCCAAGAGACCCAGTACTTC.

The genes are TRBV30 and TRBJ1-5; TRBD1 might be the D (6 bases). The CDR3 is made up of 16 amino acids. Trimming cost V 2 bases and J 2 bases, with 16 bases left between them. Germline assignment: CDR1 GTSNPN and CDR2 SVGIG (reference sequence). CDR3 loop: CAWSTIQGGGNQPQHF. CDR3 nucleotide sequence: TGTGCCTGGAGTACAATACAGGGAGGGGGCAATCAGCCCCAGCATTTT.

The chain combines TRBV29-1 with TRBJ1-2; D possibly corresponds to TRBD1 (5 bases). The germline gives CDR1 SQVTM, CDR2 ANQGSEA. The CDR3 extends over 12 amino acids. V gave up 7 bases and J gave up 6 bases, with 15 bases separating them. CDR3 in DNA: TGCAGCGGGGACGCCTCCAGGGATGGCTACACCTTC. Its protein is CSGDASRDGYTF.

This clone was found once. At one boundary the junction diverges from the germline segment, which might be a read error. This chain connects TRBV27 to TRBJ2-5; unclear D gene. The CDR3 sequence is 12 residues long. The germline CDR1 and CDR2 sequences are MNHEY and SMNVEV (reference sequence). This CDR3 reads CASSLPQGTQYF. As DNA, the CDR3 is TGTGCCAGCAGTTTACCGCAAGGGACCCAGTACTTC.

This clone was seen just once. CDR3 loop: CAWSVRGTRDTEAFF. In DNA form, the CDR3 reads TGTGCCTGGAGTGTACGAGGGACCAGGGACACTGAAGCTTTCTTT. V is TRBV30 and J is TRBJ1-1; perhaps TRBD1 as D (5 bases). CDR3 length: 15 amino acids. The V gene's germline CDR1 is GTSNPN and CDR2 SVGIG (reference sequence). The V and J ends lost 0 bases and 3 bases respectively, with 14 bases between them.

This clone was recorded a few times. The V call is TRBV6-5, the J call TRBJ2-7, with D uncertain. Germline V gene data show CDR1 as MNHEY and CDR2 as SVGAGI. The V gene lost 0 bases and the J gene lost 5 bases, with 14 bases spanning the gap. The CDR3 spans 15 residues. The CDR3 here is CASSYSIVGGNEQYF. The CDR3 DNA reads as TGTGCCAGCAGTTACTCGATCGTAGGCGGCAACGAGCAGTACTTC.

CDR3 DNA: TGTGCCAGCAGCTTGGGAGCGTTTTACTCCTACGAGCAGTACTTC. This codes for CASSLGAFYSYEQYF. This chain connects TRBV7-2 to TRBJ2-7, with a possible D match to TRBD2 (5 bases). The V gene's germline CDR1 is SGHTA and CDR2 FQGNSA. CDR3 length: 15 residues. V lost 3 bases, J lost 0 bases, and 12 bases lay in between.